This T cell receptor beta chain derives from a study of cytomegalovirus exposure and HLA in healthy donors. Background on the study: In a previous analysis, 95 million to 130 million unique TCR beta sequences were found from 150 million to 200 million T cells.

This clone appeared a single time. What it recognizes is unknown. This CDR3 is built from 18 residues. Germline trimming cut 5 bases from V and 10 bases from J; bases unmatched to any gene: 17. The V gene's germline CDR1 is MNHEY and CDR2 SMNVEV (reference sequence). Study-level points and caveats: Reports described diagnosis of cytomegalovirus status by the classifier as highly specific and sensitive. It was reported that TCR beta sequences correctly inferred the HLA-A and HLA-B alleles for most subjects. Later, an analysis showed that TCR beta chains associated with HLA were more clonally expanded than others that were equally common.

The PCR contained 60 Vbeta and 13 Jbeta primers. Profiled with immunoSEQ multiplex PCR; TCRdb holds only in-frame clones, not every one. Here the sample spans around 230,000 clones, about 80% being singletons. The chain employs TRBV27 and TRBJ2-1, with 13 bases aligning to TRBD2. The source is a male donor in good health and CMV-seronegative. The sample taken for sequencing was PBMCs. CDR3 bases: TGTGCCAGCAGTCAGGGACTAGCGGGACCTTTCGTGCCCATCGAGCAGTTCTTC. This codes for CASSQGLAGPFVPIEQFF.